Sequencing of this T cell receptor beta chain was carried out in a study of cytomegalovirus exposure and HLA in healthy donors. Regarding the study as a whole: Data from an earlier analysis indicated that most TCR beta V segments were productive either about 90% or about 30% of the time. In a later analysis, HLA-C alleles had the fewest associated TCRs, DRB1 alleles the most.

PCR amplification relied on 60 Vbeta primers (plus 13 Jbeta primers). Only in-frame clones appear in the TCRdb table, and some are missing; sequencing was by immunoSEQ multiplex PCR. The sample shows some 240,000 clones, about 72% of them seen only once. The CDR3 consists of 14 residues. V shed 6 bases and J 2 bases; nucleotides not matched to a gene: 5. CDR1 and CDR2 (germline): KGHSH, LQKENI. This clone was counted between two and nine times. Its antigen is undetermined. What was sequenced was PBMCs. V usage is TRBV18 and J usage is TRBJ2-5, with TRBD1 matching 8 bases. This clonotype was sampled from a male donor in good health and CMV-seronegative. CDR3 sequence reads: CASSVHRGQETQYF. The DNA for the CDR3 is TGTGCCAGCTCGGTTCACAGGGGGCAAGAGACCCAGTACTTC.